Listed below are T cell receptor beta chains from one sample, sequenced in a study of blood T cells in healthy people across ages. One entry per CDR3 protein results from TCRdb running MiXCR on the 5' RACE reads. The sample yields some 1.5 million distinct CDR3 sequences, roughly 30% seen once. Material for sequencing was blood. These receptors all stem from a woman aged 25 to 39 in good health. CDR3s include the opening cysteine and the closing phenylalanine or tryptophan. Each record gives: D gene, clone size, V gene, J gene, CDR3 DNA, CDR3 protein. A D gene is named only where the DNA matches it firmly. Not all rows give a size; the values are once, few, many and, for expanded clones, a class.

>-|-|TRBV30|TRBJ2-3
TGTGCCTGGAGTCTTCTGGCGGCTGACACAGATACGCAGTATTTT
CAWSLLAADTDTQYF
>-|few|TRBV28|TRBJ1-5
TGTGCCAGCAGTTTAGGACGGGGGCCCAATCAGCCCCAGCATTTT
CASSLGRGPNQPQHF
>TRBD2|-|TRBV7-3|TRBJ2-3
TGTGCCAGCAGCAGCACTAGCGGGGGGCACGCAGATACGCAGTATTTT
CASSSTSGGHADTQYF
>-|-|TRBV27|TRBJ2-7
TGTGCCAGCAGTTCCAGGACGCACGTGTTGGGCGAGCAGTACTTC
CASSSRTHVLGEQYF
>TRBD2|many|TRBV4-3|TRBJ2-7
TGCGCCAGCAGCCAAGAAATCAGGACTAGCGGGACTAACGAGCAGTACTTC
CASSQEIRTSGTNEQYF
>-|few|TRBV29-1|TRBJ1-2
TGCAGCGTCGTGGAAGTTATTAATGGCTACACCTTC
CSVVEVINGYTF
>TRBD2|-|TRBV3-1|TRBJ2-5
TGTGCCAGCAGCTTCTCCGAGGGAGGGTTGGCTAGCGGTCGACAACAGACCCAGTACTTC
CASSFSEGGLASGRQQTQYF
>TRBD2|few|TRBV11-2|TRBJ2-3
TGTGCCAGCAGCTTGGGGGCGGGGGGGCCCCAAGATACGCAGTATTTT
CASSLGAGGPQDTQYF
>-|-|TRBV4-1|TRBJ1-2
TGCGCCGGCAGCCAAGATAGCACCGGCGGAGATGGCTACACCTTC
CAGSQDSTGGDGYTF
>-|-|TRBV5-1|TRBJ2-7
TGCGCCAGCAGCTTAACCCTAGGTGTGGAGCAGTACTTC
CASSLTLGVEQYF
>-|many|TRBV24-1|TRBJ2-3
TGTGCCACCAGTGTAGGAGATACGCAGTATTTT
CATSVGDTQYF
>TRBD1|few|TRBV12-3/TRBV12-4|TRBJ1-1
TGTGCCAGCAGCCAGGACAGGGCTCGAGGGAACACTGAAGCTTTCTTT
CASSQDRARGNTEAFF
>TRBD2|-|TRBV20-1|TRBJ2-7
TGCAGTGCCGTACTAGCGGGAGGGCCTAAAGAGCAGTACTTC
CSAVLAGGPKEQYF
>TRBD1|-|TRBV6-1|TRBJ1-6
TGTGCCAGCAGTGAAAGGGACAGAACCCGCTACCTCCACTTT
CASSERDRTRYLHF
>TRBD1|few|TRBV10-3|TRBJ2-1
TGTGCCATCAGACAGGGGGCGCGGGATGAGCAGTTCTTC
CAIRQGARDEQFF
>-|many|TRBV5-1|TRBJ2-7
TGCGCCAGCAGTTCTTGTGGGGAGAGCTCCTACGAGCAGTACTTC
CASSSCGESSYEQYF
>-|few|TRBV5-1|TRBJ2-3
TGCGCCAGCAGCTTTGAAGGGAACCCCACAGATACGCAGTATTTT
CASSFEGNPTDTQYF
>TRBD1|few|TRBV6-1|TRBJ2-2
TGTGCCAGCAGTGCCGACAGGGTAACCGGGGAGCTGTTTTTT
CASSADRVTGELFF
>-|many|TRBV7-9|TRBJ2-1
TGTGCCAGCAGCCTAAGGTCACGGACGTACGATGAGCAGTTCTTC
CASSLRSRTYDEQFF
>TRBD1|many|TRBV10-3|TRBJ2-3
TGTGCCATCAGTGACCTGTCACAGGGGGCGCGGTCAGATACGCAGTATTTT
CAISDLSQGARSDTQYF
>-|-|TRBV12-3/TRBV12-4|TRBJ2-7
TGTGCCAGCAGTCCCAAGAACTACGAGCAGTACTTC
CASSPKNYEQYF
>-|-|TRBV20-1|TRBJ2-3
TGCAGTGCCCCCGTTTTGGGGGGAAGCACAGATACGCAGTATTTT
CSAPVLGGSTDTQYF
>TRBD2|-|TRBV25-1|TRBJ2-1
TGTGCCAGCAGTGGGCCACGAGGGACTAGCGGGATCGACAATGAGCAGTTCTTC
CASSGPRGTSGIDNEQFF
>-|few|TRBV10-3|TRBJ2-1
TGTGCCATCAGTGACGCGGCGCCCTCATACCCCACGGGTGAGCAGTTCTTC
CAISDAAPSYPTGEQFF
>TRBD1|-|TRBV20-1|TRBJ1-4
TGCAATGCTAGAGATCGACAGGGCAATGAAAAACTGTTTTTT
CNARDRQGNEKLFF
>TRBD1|few|TRBV7-9|TRBJ1-5
TGTGCCAGCAGCTCCAACAGGGGTTTACAGCCCCAGCATTTT
CASSSNRGLQPQHF
>-|many|TRBV20-1|TRBJ2-7
TGCAGTGCTAGAGTTCCGGTGGCCTACGAGCAGTACTTC
CSARVPVAYEQYF
>-|-|TRBV4-1|TRBJ1-2
TGCGCCAGCAGCCCTTATGAACAGGTCAACTATGGCTACACCTTC
CASSPYEQVNYGYTF
>-|-|TRBV7-2|TRBJ2-3
TGTGCCAGCAGCACGCGAGGAAGAGGTAGCTCCTCCGGAGATACGCAGTATTTT
CASSTRGRGSSSGDTQYF
>-|-|TRBV30|TRBJ1-6
TGTGCCCGGAGTGTCCGAGAAAATTCACCCCTCCACTTT
CARSVRENSPLHF
>TRBD1|-|TRBV18|TRBJ2-1
TGTGCCAGCTCGACGACACAGGGGGGCTCCTACAATGAGCAGTTCTTC
CASSTTQGGSYNEQFF
>-|few|TRBV2|TRBJ2-3
TGTGCCAGCAGGTCCTCACTAGGGGGGCATGAAGATACGCAGTATTTT
CASRSSLGGHEDTQYF
>TRBD1|-|TRBV5-1|TRBJ1-4
TGCGCCAGCAGCGATGACAGGGCGGCTAATGAAAAACTGTTTTTT
CASSDDRAANEKLFF
>-|few|TRBV10-3|TRBJ2-7
TGTGCCATCAGTGAAATGGTGGGGTTTAGTAACGAGCAGTACTTC
CAISEMVGFSNEQYF
>TRBD2|-|TRBV12-3/TRBV12-4|TRBJ2-1
TGTGCCAGTCACGGGGGGACTAGCACTTCCAGCTCCTACAATGAGCAGTTCTTC
CASHGGTSTSSSYNEQFF
>-|-|TRBV5-1|TRBJ1-6
TGCGCCAGCAGCTTGGCGGGGGGGGCATATTCACCCCTCCACTTT
CASSLAGGAYSPLHF
>TRBD2|few|TRBV12-3/TRBV12-4|TRBJ2-7
TGTGCCAGCAGTAAGACTAGCGGGACCTTCTACGAGCAGTACTTC
CASSKTSGTFYEQYF
>TRBD1|few|TRBV2|TRBJ2-7
TGTGCCAGCAGTGAGACAGGGAACTCCAACGAGCAGTACTTC
CASSETGNSNEQYF
>-|-|TRBV7-2|TRBJ1-2
TGTGCCAGCAGCTTAGCGCGTAGTGCAGGGGAAGGCTACACCTTC
CASSLARSAGEGYTF
>TRBD1|-|TRBV7-2|TRBJ1-1
TGTGCCAGCAGCTCCGGACAGGGGAGGAACACTGAAACTTTCTTT
CASSSGQGRNTETFF
>-|-|TRBV24-1|TRBJ2-5
TGTGCCACCAGGGATTTGTCCTGGAGCGAAGAGACCCAGTACTTC
CATRDLSWSEETQYF
>-|-|TRBV29-1|TRBJ1-4
TGCAGCGTTGGGGCAGGGATTAATGAAAAACTGTTTTTT
CSVGAGINEKLFF
>-|few|TRBV20-1|TRBJ2-3
TGCAGTGGCTACGGGGGAGTAAGCACAGATACGCAGTATTTT
CSGYGGVSTDTQYF
>-|many|TRBV10-3|TRBJ2-7
TGTGCCACCGAGGGGGCGGGGGAGCAGTACTTC
CATEGAGEQYF
>-|-|TRBV7-2|TRBJ2-4
TGTGCCAGCAAACCGGGACTTAGTGGAAACATTCAGTACTTC
CASKPGLSGNIQYF
>-|once|TRBV11-1|TRBJ2-1
TGTGTCAGCAGCTTATTTACCGGGGACAATGAGCAGTTCTTC
CVSSLFTGDNEQFF
>-|-|TRBV5-5|TRBJ2-3
TGTGCCAGCAGTTACGGACAGCGGTGGGATACGCAGTATTTT
CASSYGQRWDTQYF
>-|-|TRBV4-3|TRBJ2-2
TGCGCCAGCAGCCAAGATCGGGCGGGCACCGGGGAGCTGTTTTTT
CASSQDRAGTGELFF
>-|-|TRBV21-1|TRBJ1-5
TGTGCCAGCAGATCAGGGTCGTGGCAGCCCCAGCATTTT
CASRSGSWQPQHF
>-|-|TRBV12-3/TRBV12-4|TRBJ2-3
TGTGCCAGCAATCGCGTAGCCACAGATACGCAGTATTTT
CASNRVATDTQYF
>TRBD2|-|TRBV6-2/TRBV6-3|TRBJ2-1
TGTGCCAGCATCAGGTCCGGGACTAGCAGTGAGCAGTTCTTC
CASIRSGTSSEQFF
>-|-|TRBV2|TRBJ2-1
TGTGCCAGCAGTGAATGGACAGTACACAATGAGCAGTTCTTC
CASSEWTVHNEQFF
>TRBD1|many|TRBV7-3|TRBJ2-1
TGTGCCAGCAGCTCACCGGGACAGACCCCCTACAATGAGCAGTTCTTC
CASSSPGQTPYNEQFF
>-|many|TRBV5-1|TRBJ2-1
TGCGCCAGCAGCTTGGACACCTCCTACAATGAGCAGTTCTTC
CASSLDTSYNEQFF